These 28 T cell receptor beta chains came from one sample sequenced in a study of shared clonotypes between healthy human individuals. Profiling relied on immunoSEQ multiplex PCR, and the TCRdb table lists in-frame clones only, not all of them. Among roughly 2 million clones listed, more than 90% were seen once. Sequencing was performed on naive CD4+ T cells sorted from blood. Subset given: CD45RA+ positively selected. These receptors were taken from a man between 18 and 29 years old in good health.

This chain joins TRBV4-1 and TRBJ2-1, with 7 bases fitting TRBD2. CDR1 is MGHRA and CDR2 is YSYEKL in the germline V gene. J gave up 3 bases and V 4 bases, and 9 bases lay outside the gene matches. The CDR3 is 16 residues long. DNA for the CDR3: TGCGCCAGCAGCCTAAAGGCGGGGGATTACTACAATGAGCAGTTCTTC. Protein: CASSLKAGDYYNEQFF.

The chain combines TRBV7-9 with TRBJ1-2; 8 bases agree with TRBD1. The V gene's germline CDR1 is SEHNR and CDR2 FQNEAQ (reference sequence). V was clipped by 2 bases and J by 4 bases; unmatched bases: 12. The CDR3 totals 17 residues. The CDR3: CASSLIGQGMSTYGYTF. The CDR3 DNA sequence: TGTGCCAGCAGCTTAATCGGACAGGGAATGTCTACCTATGGCTACACCTTC.

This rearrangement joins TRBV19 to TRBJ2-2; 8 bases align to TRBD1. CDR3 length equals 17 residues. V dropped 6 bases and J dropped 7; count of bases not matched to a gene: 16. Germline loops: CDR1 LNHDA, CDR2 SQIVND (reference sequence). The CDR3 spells CASSPTGGWFVSGELFF. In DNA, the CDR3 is TGTGCCAGTAGCCCTACAGGGGGATGGTTTGTTAGCGGGGAGCTGTTTTTT.

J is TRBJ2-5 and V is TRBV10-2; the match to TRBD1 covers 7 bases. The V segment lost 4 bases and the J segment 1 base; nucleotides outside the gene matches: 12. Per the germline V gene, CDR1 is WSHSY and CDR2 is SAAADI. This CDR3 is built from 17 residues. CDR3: CASSVLGQVGSQETQYF. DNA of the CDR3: TGCGCCAGCAGTGTGCTCGGACAGGTAGGGTCCCAAGAGACCCAGTACTTC.

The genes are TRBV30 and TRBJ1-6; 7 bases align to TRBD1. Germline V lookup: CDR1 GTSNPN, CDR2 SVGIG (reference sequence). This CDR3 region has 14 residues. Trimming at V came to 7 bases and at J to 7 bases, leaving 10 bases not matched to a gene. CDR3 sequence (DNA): TGTGCCTCCCAAACCGGGACAGTCAATTCACCCCTCCACTTT. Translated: CASQTGTVNSPLHF.

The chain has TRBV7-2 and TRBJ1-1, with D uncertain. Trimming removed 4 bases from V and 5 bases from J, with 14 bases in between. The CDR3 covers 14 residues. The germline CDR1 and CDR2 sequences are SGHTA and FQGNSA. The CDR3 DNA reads TGTGCCAGCAGCTCACGAGGTCTGGGAACTGAAGCTTTCTTT. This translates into CASSSRGLGTEAFF.

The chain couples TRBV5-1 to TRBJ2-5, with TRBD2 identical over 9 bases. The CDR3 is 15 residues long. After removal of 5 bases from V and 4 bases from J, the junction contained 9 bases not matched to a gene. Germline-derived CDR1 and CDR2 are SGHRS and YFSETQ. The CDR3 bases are TGCGCCAGCAGATTAAACCTTAGCGGGAGAGAGACCCAGTACTTC. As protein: CASRLNLSGRETQYF. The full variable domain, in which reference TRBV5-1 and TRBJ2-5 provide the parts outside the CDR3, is KAGVTQTPRYLIKTRGQQVTLSCSPISGHRSVSWYQQTPGQGLQFLFEYFSETQRNKGNFPGRFSGRQFSNSRSEMNVSTLELGDSALYLCASRLNLSGRETQYFGPGTRLLVL.

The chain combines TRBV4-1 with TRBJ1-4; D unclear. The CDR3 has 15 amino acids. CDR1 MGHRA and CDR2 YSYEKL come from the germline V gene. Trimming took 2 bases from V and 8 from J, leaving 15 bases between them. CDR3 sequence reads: CASSQPGGPREKLFF. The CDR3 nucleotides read TGCGCCAGCAGCCAACCGGGAGGGCCACGGGAAAAACTGTTTTTT.

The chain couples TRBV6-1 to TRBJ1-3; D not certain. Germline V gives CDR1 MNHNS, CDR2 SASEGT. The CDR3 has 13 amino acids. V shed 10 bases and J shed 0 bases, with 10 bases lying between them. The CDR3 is CAIRTGSGNTIYF. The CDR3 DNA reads TGTGCCATTAGGACTGGCTCTGGAAACACCATATATTTT.

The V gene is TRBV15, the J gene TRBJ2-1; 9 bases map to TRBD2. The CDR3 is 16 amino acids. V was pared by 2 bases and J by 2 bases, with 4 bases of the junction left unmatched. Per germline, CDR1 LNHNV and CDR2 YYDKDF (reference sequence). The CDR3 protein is CATSRLAGKTYNEQFF. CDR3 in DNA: TGTGCCACCAGCAGACTAGCGGGGAAGACCTACAATGAGCAGTTCTTC.

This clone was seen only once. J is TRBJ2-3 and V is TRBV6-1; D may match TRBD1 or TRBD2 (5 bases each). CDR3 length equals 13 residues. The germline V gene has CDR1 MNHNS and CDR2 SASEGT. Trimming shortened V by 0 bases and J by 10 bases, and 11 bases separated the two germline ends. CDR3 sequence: CASSEALLGAQYF. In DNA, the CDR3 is TGTGCCAGCAGTGAAGCGCTTCTGGGGGCGCAGTATTTT.

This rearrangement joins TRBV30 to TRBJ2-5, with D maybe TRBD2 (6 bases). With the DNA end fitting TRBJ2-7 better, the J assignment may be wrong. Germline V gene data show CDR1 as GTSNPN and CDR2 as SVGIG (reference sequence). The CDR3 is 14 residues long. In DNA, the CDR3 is TGTGCCTGGAGTATTGGGGGGATCTCCTACGAGCAGTACTTC. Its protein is CAWSIGGISYEQYF.

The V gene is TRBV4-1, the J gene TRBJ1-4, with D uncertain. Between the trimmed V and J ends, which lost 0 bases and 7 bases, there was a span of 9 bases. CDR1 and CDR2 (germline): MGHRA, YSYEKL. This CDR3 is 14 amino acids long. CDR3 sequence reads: CASSQEDRVEKLFF. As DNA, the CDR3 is TGCGCCAGCAGCCAAGAGGATAGGGTTGAAAAACTGTTTTTT.

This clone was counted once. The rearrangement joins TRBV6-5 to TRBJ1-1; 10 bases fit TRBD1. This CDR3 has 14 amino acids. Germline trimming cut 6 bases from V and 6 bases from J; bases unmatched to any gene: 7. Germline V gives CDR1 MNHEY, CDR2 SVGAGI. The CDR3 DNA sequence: TGTGCCAGCAGGCAGACAGGGGGCCACGCTGAAGCTTTCTTT. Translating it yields CASRQTGGHAEAFF.

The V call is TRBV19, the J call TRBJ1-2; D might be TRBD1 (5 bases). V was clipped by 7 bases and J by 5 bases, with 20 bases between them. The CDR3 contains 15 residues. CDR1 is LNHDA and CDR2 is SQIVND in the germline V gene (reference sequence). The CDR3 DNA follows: TGTGCCAGTACCCGGGGCCCTCTGGGAACTTATGGCTACACCTTC. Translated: CASTRGPLGTYGYTF.

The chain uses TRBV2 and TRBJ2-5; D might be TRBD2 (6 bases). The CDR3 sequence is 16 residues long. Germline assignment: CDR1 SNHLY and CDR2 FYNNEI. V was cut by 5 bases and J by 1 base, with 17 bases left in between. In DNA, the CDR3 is TGTGCCAGCAGTCTGGGGATCGCGGGATCCCAAGAGACCCAGTACTTC. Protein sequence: CASSLGIAGSQETQYF.

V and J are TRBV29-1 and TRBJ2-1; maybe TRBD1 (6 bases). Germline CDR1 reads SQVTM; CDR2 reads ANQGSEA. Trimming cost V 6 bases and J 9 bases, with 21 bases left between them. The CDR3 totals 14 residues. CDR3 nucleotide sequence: TGCAGCGTCACAGGGACGGAAAACGAGGGTGAGCAGTTCTTC. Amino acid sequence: CSVTGTENEGEQFF.

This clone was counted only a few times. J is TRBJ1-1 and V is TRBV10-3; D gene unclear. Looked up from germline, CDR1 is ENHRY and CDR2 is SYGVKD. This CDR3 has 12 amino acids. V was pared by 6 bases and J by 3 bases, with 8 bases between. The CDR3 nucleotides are TGTGCCATCAGGGGTCGGTACACTGAAGCTTTCTTT. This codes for CAIRGRYTEAFF.

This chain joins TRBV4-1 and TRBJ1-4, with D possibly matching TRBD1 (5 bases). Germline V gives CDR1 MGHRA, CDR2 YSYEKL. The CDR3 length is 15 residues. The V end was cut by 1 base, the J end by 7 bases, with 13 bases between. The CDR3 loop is CASSQAGSRVEKLFF. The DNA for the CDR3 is TGCGCCAGCAGCCAAGCAGGGTCAAGGGTTGAAAAACTGTTTTTT.

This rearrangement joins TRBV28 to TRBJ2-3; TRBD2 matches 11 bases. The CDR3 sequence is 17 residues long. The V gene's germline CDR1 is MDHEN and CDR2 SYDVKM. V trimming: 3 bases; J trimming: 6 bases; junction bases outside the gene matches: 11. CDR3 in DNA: TGTGCCAGCAGTTTTCCGGGACTAGCGGCCGTTATTGATACGCAGTATTTT. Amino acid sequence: CASSFPGLAAVIDTQYF.

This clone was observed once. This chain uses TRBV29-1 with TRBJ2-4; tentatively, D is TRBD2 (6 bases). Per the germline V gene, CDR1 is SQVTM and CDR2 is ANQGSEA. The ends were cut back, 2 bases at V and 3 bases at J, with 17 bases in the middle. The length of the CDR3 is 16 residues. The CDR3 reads CSVETMGGGGKNIQYF. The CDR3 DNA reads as TGCAGCGTTGAAACAATGGGTGGGGGAGGCAAAAACATTCAGTACTTC.

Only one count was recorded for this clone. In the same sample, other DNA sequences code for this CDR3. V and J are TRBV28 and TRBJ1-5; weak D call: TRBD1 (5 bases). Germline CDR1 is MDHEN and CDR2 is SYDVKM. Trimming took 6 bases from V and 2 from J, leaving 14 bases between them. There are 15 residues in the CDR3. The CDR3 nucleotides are TGTGCCAGCAGCTCGGAGGGGTTAGGCAATCAGCCCCAGCATTTT. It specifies CASSSEGLGNQPQHF.

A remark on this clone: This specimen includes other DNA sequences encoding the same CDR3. CDR3 residues: CASSPQGGTEAFF. The DNA of the CDR3 is TGTGCCAGCAGTCCCCAGGGTGGCACTGAAGCTTTCTTT. V gene TRBV27 combines with J gene TRBJ1-1; a weak D match, TRBD1 (5 bases). This CDR3 spans 13 amino acids. V lost 5 bases and J lost 4, with 11 bases in between. CDR1 and CDR2 (germline): MNHEY, SMNVEV (reference sequence).

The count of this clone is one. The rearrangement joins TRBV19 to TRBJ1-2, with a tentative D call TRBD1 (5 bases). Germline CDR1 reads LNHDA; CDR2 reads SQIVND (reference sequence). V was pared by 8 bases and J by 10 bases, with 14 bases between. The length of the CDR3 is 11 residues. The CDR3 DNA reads TGTGCCAGTGAAAGGGGCTTCACCTACACCTTC. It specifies CASERGFTYTF.

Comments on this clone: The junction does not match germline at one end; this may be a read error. CDR3 DNA: TGTGCTAGCAGTCCACATCTAGGTTCGGTTACCGGGGAGCTGTTTTTT. This translates into CASSPHLGSVTGELFF. This sequence joins TRBV7-7 and TRBJ2-2, with D unclear. The CDR3 loop spans 16 amino acids. CDR1 SSHAT and CDR2 FNYEAQ come from the germline V gene (reference sequence).

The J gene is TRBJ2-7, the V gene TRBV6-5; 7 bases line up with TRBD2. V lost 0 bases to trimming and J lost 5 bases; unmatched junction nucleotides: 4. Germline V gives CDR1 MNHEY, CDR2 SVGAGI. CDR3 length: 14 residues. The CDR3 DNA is TGTGCCAGCAGTTACTCGGTGGGGGGGGACGAGCAGTACTTC. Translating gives CASSYSVGGDEQYF.

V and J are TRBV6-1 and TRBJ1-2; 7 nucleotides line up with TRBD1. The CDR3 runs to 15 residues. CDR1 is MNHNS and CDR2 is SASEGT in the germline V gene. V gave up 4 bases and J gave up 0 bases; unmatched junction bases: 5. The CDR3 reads CASSVEGAANYGYTF. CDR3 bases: TGTGCCAGCAGTGTCGAGGGGGCGGCTAACTATGGCTACACCTTC.

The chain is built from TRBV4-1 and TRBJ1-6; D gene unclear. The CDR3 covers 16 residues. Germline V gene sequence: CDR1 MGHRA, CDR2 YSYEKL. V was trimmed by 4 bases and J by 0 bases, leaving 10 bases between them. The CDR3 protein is CASSLHPSSYNSPLHF. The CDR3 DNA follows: TGCGCCAGCAGCCTACATCCGAGCTCCTATAATTCACCCCTCCACTTT.